Below, 12 T cell receptor beta chains from the same sample are listed, as sequenced in a study of blood T cell repertoires in COVID-19. The repertoire was sequenced with immunoSEQ multiplex PCR; TCRdb's copy has only in-frame clones and lacks some. Of about 76,000 clones listed, roughly 89% are singletons. Sequenced input: peripheral blood. All receptors come from a young man with acute or convalescent COVID-19.

The V and J genes are TRBV5-1 and TRBJ2-7, with TRBD2 identical over 11 bases. With V trimmed by 0 bases and J by 2 bases, 1 base remained unmatched. The CDR3 length is 15 residues. From germline, CDR1 is SGHRS and CDR2 YFSETQ. This CDR3 reads CASSLELAGAYEQYF. The CDR3 nucleotides read TGCGCCAGCAGCTTGGAACTAGCGGGAGCCTACGAGCAGTACTTC.

The chain recombines TRBV10-3 with TRBJ2-3, with 8 bases lining up with TRBD2. Trimming removed 10 bases from V and 0 bases from J; junction bases left unmatched: 12. CDR1 is ENHRY, CDR2 SYGVKD, per germline. The CDR3 extends over 16 amino acids. In nucleotides, the CDR3 is TGTGCCACCAATCCGGGGGGGTCTAGGAGCACAGATACGCAGTATTTT. Amino acid sequence: CATNPGGSRSTDTQYF.

V and J are TRBV7-2 and TRBJ1-5; D is uncertain. This CDR3 has 14 residues. Trimming cost V 4 bases and J 1 base, with 8 bases left between them. Germline CDR1 and CDR2: SGHTA and FQGNSA. CDR3 sequence: CASSSRLSNQPQHF. As DNA, the CDR3 is TGTGCCAGCAGCTCCAGGTTGAGCAATCAGCCCCAGCATTTT.

This chain joins TRBV11-2 and TRBJ2-7; D is perhaps TRBD2 (6 bases). Trimming cost V 3 bases and J 6 bases, with 15 bases left between them. Germline V gives CDR1 SGHAT, CDR2 FQNNGV. CDR3 length: 14 residues. CDR3 in amino acids: CASSFLAGGPEQYF. Written as DNA, the CDR3 is TGTGCCAGCAGCTTCTTGGCTGGAGGGCCCGAGCAGTACTTC.

The V gene is TRBV2, the J gene TRBJ2-3, with D perhaps matching TRBD2 (5 bases). CDR1 is SNHLY, CDR2 FYNNEI, per germline. Trimming took 4 bases from V and 6 from J, leaving 14 bases between them. The CDR3 is 14 amino acids. The CDR3 is CASSGTREFDTQYF. CDR3 sequence (DNA): TGTGCCAGCAGTGGCACTAGAGAGTTTGATACGCAGTATTTT.

The rearrangement uses TRBV9 and TRBJ2-7, with D possibly TRBD2 on 6 matching bases. V was cut by 0 bases and J by 6 bases, with 25 bases left in between. CDR3 length: 18 residues. Germline V CDR1 and CDR2: SGDLS, YYNGEE. CDR3 DNA sequence: TGTGCCAGCAGCGTAGGTCCGTCGTCAGCCACAATGGGAGGCGAGCAGTACTTC. It yields the protein CASSVGPSSATMGGEQYF.

As concerns this clone: This sample also contains other DNA sequences that code for the same CDR3. V usage is TRBV28 and J usage is TRBJ2-7, with D maybe TRBD2 (5 bases). CDR3 size: 14 residues. V shed 2 bases and J shed 0 bases, with 8 bases lying between them. The germline V gene has CDR1 MDHEN and CDR2 SYDVKM. CDR3: CASSLTGSSYEQYF. The CDR3 coding sequence is TGTGCCAGCAGTTTAACTGGGAGCTCCTACGAGCAGTACTTC. Using reference TRBV28 and TRBJ2-7 for the parts outside the CDR3, the full variable domain is DVKVTQSSRYLVKRTGEKVFLECVQDMDHENMFWYRQDPGLGLRLIYFSYDVKMKEKGDIPEGYSVSREKKERFSLILESASTNQTSMYLCASSLTGSSYEQYFGPGTRLTVT.

The chain is built from TRBV28 and TRBJ1-5; weak D call: TRBD1 (5 bases). The CDR3 length is 19 residues. Germline assignment: CDR1 MDHEN and CDR2 SYDVKM. V shed 3 bases and J shed 0 bases, with 21 bases lying between them. The DNA of the CDR3 is TGTGCCAGCAGTTTTTTAGCGGGGGGGAGCGGTGGTAGCAATCAGCCCCAGCATTTT. Translated: CASSFLAGGSGGSNQPQHF.

This clone came up a few times. The gene calls are TRBV28 and TRBJ1-3; D gene uncertain. Germline loops: CDR1 MDHEN, CDR2 SYDVKM. This CDR3 has 13 residues. V dropped 5 bases and J dropped 0 bases, with 5 bases sitting between them. The CDR3 DNA reads TGTGCCAGCAGTACATACTCTGGAAACACCATATATTTT. It yields the protein CASSTYSGNTIYF.

The chain employs TRBV7-9 and TRBJ1-2; D gene uncertain. The CDR3 has 14 amino acids. V gave up 6 bases and J gave up 0 bases, with 11 bases separating them. Germline CDR1 SEHNR, CDR2 FQNEAQ (reference sequence). The CDR3 is CASRYSGSNYGYTF. CDR3 coding DNA: TGTGCCAGCAGGTACTCGGGGTCTAACTATGGCTACACCTTC. Full variable domain (rest looked up from reference TRBV7-9 and TRBJ1-2): DTGVSQNPRHKITKRGQNVTFRCDPISEHNRLYWYRQTLGQGPEFLTYFQNEAQLEKSRLLSDRFSAERPKGSFSTLEIQRTEQGDSAMYLCASRYSGSNYGYTFGSGTRLTVV.

The chain links TRBV5-6 to TRBJ2-1, with 12 bases that match TRBD2. The ends lost 0 bases at V and 4 bases at J; junction bases unmatched: 2. Germline CDR1 and CDR2: SGHDT and YYEEEE. The CDR3 runs 16 residues. CDR3 residues: CASSLVTSGSYNEQFF. The CDR3, as DNA: TGTGCCAGCAGCTTGGTGACTAGCGGGAGTTACAATGAGCAGTTCTTC.

This rearrangement joins TRBV3-1 (or the pseudogene TRBV3-2) to TRBJ2-5; TRBD2 agrees at 12 bases. This CDR3 has 16 residues. Germline CDR1 is LGHDT and CDR2 is YNNKEL (reference sequence). Losses at the gene ends were 6 bases for V and 4 bases for J; bases not matched to a gene: 9. The CDR3 loop reads CASRPYPGLAGETQYF. In DNA, the CDR3 is TGTGCCAGCAGACCTTACCCGGGACTAGCGGGAGAGACCCAGTACTTC.